This is a list of T cell receptor beta chains from one sample in a study of cytomegalovirus exposure and HLA in healthy donors. The assay was immunoSEQ multiplex PCR, and TCRdb's table has in-frame clones only and misses some. This sample has 120,000 or so clones, with approximately 69% found just once. The sequencing sample was made of PBMCs. All receptors derive from a man aged 40-49 years in good health and CMV-seropositive. CDR3s include the opening cysteine and the closing phenylalanine or tryptophan. The order of the fields is clone size, D gene, J gene, CDR3 length, V gene, CDR3 DNA, CDR3 protein. The D gene is left open where the match is weak. Not all rows give a size; the values are once, few, many and, for expanded clones, a class.

size: .; D: TRBD2; J: TRBJ2-5; length: 16; V: TRBV11-3; DNA: TGTGCCAGCAGCTTAAGACAGGGACTAGCGTCAGAGACCCAGTACTTC; CDR3: CASSLRQGLASETQYF
size: .; D: TRBD1; J: TRBJ2-5; length: 14; V: TRBV7-3; DNA: TGTGCCAGCAGCTTAACAAACAGGGGAGAGACCCAGTACTTC; CDR3: CASSLTNRGETQYF
size: .; D: .; J: TRBJ2-1; length: 15; V: TRBV5-1; DNA: TGCGCCAGCAGCCTGGATCTTAGCTCCTACAATGAGCAGTTCTTC; CDR3: CASSLDLSSYNEQFF
size: .; D: TRBD1; J: TRBJ1-3; length: 15; V: TRBV28; DNA: TGTGCCAGCGGGACAGGGATAAACGCTGGAAACACCATATATTTT; CDR3: CASGTGINAGNTIYF
size: few; D: .; J: TRBJ1-5; length: 14; V: TRBV7-2; DNA: TGTGCCAGCAGCTTAGACAGCCGCCAGCAGCCCCAGCATTTT; CDR3: CASSLDSRQQPQHF
size: .; D: .; J: TRBJ1-1; length: 15; V: TRBV19; DNA: TGTGCCAGTAGTGCAAGGGAGGACATGAACACTGAAGCTTTCTTT; CDR3: CASSAREDMNTEAFF
size: .; D: .; J: TRBJ1-2; length: 15; V: TRBV6-5; DNA: TGTGCCAGCAACTACGGGACAAGTTCTAACTATGGCTACACCTTC; CDR3: CASNYGTSSNYGYTF
size: once; D: .; J: TRBJ1-6; length: 14; V: TRBV27; DNA: TGTGCCAGCGGACCCACAGGGTGGCGATCACCCCTCCACTTT; CDR3: CASGPTGWRSPLHF
size: once; D: TRBD2; J: TRBJ2-1; length: 17; V: TRBV19; DNA: TGTGGCAGTAGTTTCCTTCGGGCTAGCGGAACCTACAATGAGCAGTTCTTC; CDR3: CGSSFLRASGTYNEQFF
size: .; D: TRBD1; J: TRBJ1-1; length: 16; V: TRBV4-1; DNA: TGCGCCAGCAGCCAGATGACAGGGGGATTGAACACTGAAGCTTTCTTT; CDR3: CASSQMTGGLNTEAFF
size: .; D: TRBD2; J: TRBJ2-7; length: 15; V: TRBV5-3; DNA: TGTGCCAGAATCAGGACTAGCGGGGGATCCTACGAGCAGTACTTC; CDR3: CARIRTSGGSYEQYF
size: .; D: TRBD1; J: TRBJ1-5; length: 15; V: TRBV19; DNA: TGTGCCAGTAGTATCCCGGGACAGATCAATCAGCCCCAGCATTTT; CDR3: CASSIPGQINQPQHF
size: .; D: TRBD2; J: TRBJ2-7; length: 15; V: TRBV18; DNA: TGTGCCAGCTCACCTCAAGGGACTAGCTTAAACGAGCAGTACTTC; CDR3: CASSPQGTSLNEQYF
size: .; D: .; J: TRBJ2-3; length: 15; V: TRBV7-2; DNA: TGTGCCAGCAGCTTAGAAGGGAGGAGCACAGATACGCAGTATTTT; CDR3: CASSLEGRSTDTQYF
size: .; D: TRBD2; J: TRBJ2-5; length: 15; V: TRBV5-4; DNA: TGTGCCAGCAGCTCAAGGCGGGGGGAGCAAGAGACCCAGTACTTC; CDR3: CASSSRRGEQETQYF
size: once; D: .; J: TRBJ1-4; length: 13; V: TRBV29-1; DNA: TGCAGCGTTGAGTTGCGGGATGAGGAAAAACTGTTTTTT; CDR3: CSVELRDEEKLFF
size: .; D: .; J: TRBJ2-1; length: 16; V: TRBV19; DNA: TGTGCCAGTAGCCTTGGACTCCCGCGAGGTTACAATGAGCAGTTCTTC; CDR3: CASSLGLPRGYNEQFF
size: .; D: TRBD1; J: TRBJ1-5; length: 16; V: TRBV15; DNA: TGTGCCACCAGCAGCCTGGACAGGGGACTCAATCAGCCCCAGCATTTT; CDR3: CATSSLDRGLNQPQHF
size: once; D: TRBD1; J: TRBJ1-4; length: 15; V: TRBV7-2; DNA: TGTGCCAGCAGCCTACAGACAGGGGGCCTTGAAAAACTGTTTTTT; CDR3: CASSLQTGGLEKLFF
size: .; D: .; J: TRBJ1-1; length: 15; V: TRBV6-4; DNA: TGTGCCAGCAGTGAATCGACGACAGCGAACACTGAAGCTTTCTTT; CDR3: CASSESTTANTEAFF
size: .; D: .; J: TRBJ2-7; length: 15; V: TRBV27; DNA: TGTGCCAGCAGAGGAGCGGCCCCCTCTACCTACGAGCAGTACTTC; CDR3: CASRGAAPSTYEQYF
size: .; D: TRBD2; J: TRBJ2-7; length: 16; V: TRBV7-2; DNA: TGTGCCAGCAGCTGGGGGGTGGGCGGGAGGAAAAACGAGCAGTACTTC; CDR3: CASSWGVGGRKNEQYF
size: .; D: TRBD1; J: TRBJ1-1; length: 15; V: TRBV7-9; DNA: TGTGCCAGCAGCTTCTCCCCGGACAGGGGAACTGAAGCTTTCTTT; CDR3: CASSFSPDRGTEAFF
size: .; D: .; J: TRBJ2-2; length: 12; V: TRBV10-2; DNA: TGCGCCCTCGAGGAGAACACCGGGGAGCTGTTTTTT; CDR3: CALEENTGELFF